The 14 T cell receptor beta chains below all came from one sample that was sequenced in a study of cytomegalovirus exposure and HLA in healthy donors. With 60 Vbeta and 13 Jbeta primers, the PCR was carried out. Sequencing was performed with immunoSEQ multiplex PCR; in TCRdb, only in-frame clones are kept and a portion is missing. The sample holds tens of thousands of clones, approximately 78% seen once. Source material: PBMCs. All receptors come from a young man in good health and CMV-seronegative.

This clone showed up just a few times. This chain joins TRBV5-4 and TRBJ2-2; D not certain. Trimming cost V 2 bases and J 1 base, with 9 bases left between them. CDR1 and CDR2 (germline): SGHNT, YYREEE (reference sequence). The CDR3 is 15 residues long. CDR3 sequence reads: CASSFSFGNTGELFF. Here the CDR3 DNA reads TGTGCCAGCAGCTTTAGCTTTGGGAACACCGGGGAGCTGTTTTTT.

This clone occurred once. Here the CDR3 DNA reads TGTGCCAGCAGCAGAAAACAGGGTTCATACGAGCAGTACTTC. Its translation: CASSRKQGSYEQYF. This chain uses TRBV7-9 with TRBJ2-7; a possible D gene is TRBD1 (6 bases). The CDR3 is 14 amino acids. The germline CDR1 and CDR2 sequences are SEHNR and FQNEAQ (reference sequence). The V gene lost 5 bases and the J gene lost 4 bases, with 15 bases spanning the gap. The variable domain in full, with the rest retrieved from reference TRBV7-9 and TRBJ2-7, is DTGVSQNPRHKITKRGQNVTFRCDPISEHNRLYWYRQTLGQGPEFLTYFQNEAQLEKSRLLSDRFSAERPKGSFSTLEIQRTEQGDSAMYLCASSRKQGSYEQYFGPGTRLTVT.

The chain has TRBV7-6 and TRBJ1-5; TRBD1 matches at 7 bases. CDR1 is SGHVS, CDR2 FNYEAQ, per germline. Trimming at V came to 1 base and at J to 6 bases, leaving 9 bases not matched to a gene. The CDR3 loop spans 16 amino acids. The CDR3 bases are TGTGCCAGCAGCTTAGAGACAGGGTTGATGCGTCAGCCCCAGCATTTT. Translation: CASSLETGLMRQPQHF.

V and J are TRBV27 and TRBJ2-7; TRBD1 aligns across 8 bases. The CDR3 has 12 residues. CDR1 and CDR2 (germline): MNHEY, SMNVEV (reference sequence). V was clipped by 5 bases and J by 8 bases; unmatched bases: 5. The CDR3 DNA is TGTGCCAGCAGTGGACAGGGTTCTCAGCAGTACTTC. It codes for CASSGQGSQQYF.

The chain has TRBV6-5 and TRBJ2-3, with D perhaps matching TRBD1 (6 bases). The V end lost 4 bases, the J end lost 7 bases, and 9 bases lay between the germline ends. The CDR3 is 12 amino acids. The germline CDR1 and CDR2 sequences are MNHEY and SVGAGI. In DNA, the CDR3 is TGTGCCAGCAGTTCAGGGGCTCATACGCAGTATTTT. As protein: CASSSGAHTQYF.

J is TRBJ1-3 and V is TRBV7-3; 7 bases match TRBD1. This CDR3 is 17 amino acids long. V lost 0 bases, J lost 2 bases, and 7 bases stayed unmatched. Germline CDR1 SGHTA, CDR2 FQGTGA. The CDR3 loop reads CASSLTGQGDAGNTIYF. In nucleotides, the CDR3 is TGTGCCAGCAGCTTAACGGGCCAGGGGGATGCTGGAAACACCATATATTTT.

The rearrangement links TRBV28 to TRBJ2-1, with 7 nucleotides matching TRBD2. The V segment lost 6 bases and the J segment 6 bases; nucleotides outside the gene matches: 5. CDR3 length: 13 residues. The germline V gene has CDR1 MDHEN and CDR2 SYDVKM. The DNA of the CDR3 is TGTGCCAGCAGGCGGGGGATCCTCAATGAGCAGTTCTTC. Its protein product is CASRRGILNEQFF.

The chain recombines TRBV20-1 with TRBJ1-1, with no clear D. CDR3 length: 11 residues. Germline-derived CDR1 and CDR2 are DFQATT and SNEGSKA (reference sequence). With 3 bases removed from V and 11 bases from J, the gap between germline ends came to 13 bases. This chain's CDR3 is CSARRAQRAFF. As DNA, the CDR3 is TGCAGTGCTAGGAGGGCCCAAAGGGCTTTCTTT.

V is TRBV6-5 and J is TRBJ2-7; tentatively, D is TRBD1 (5 bases). Trimming stripped 4 bases from V and 5 bases from J, with 18 bases between. The germline V gene encodes CDR1 MNHEY and CDR2 SVGAGI. CDR3 size: 15 residues. This CDR3 reads CASSLKPRGIHEQYF. Written as DNA, the CDR3 is TGTGCCAGCAGTTTAAAACCTAGGGGAATCCACGAGCAGTACTTC.

This rearrangement joins TRBV10-3 to TRBJ2-7; D is uncertain. Germline loops: CDR1 ENHRY, CDR2 SYGVKD. Trimming stripped 7 bases from V and 4 bases from J, with 11 bases between. The CDR3 contains 12 residues. CDR3 region: CAIKDKKYEQYF. The DNA of the CDR3 is TGTGCCATCAAAGACAAGAAATACGAGCAGTACTTC.

The chain combines TRBV14 with TRBJ1-1; D unresolved. Germline V gene data show CDR1 as SGHDN and CDR2 as FVKESK. Trimming left V 0 bases short and J 11 bases short, with 13 bases between. This CDR3 contains 13 residues. As DNA, the CDR3 is TGTGCCAGCAGCCAAGATTCGGCGGGCCCGGCTTTCTTT. Translating gives CASSQDSAGPAFF.

This clone turned up a few times. The J gene is TRBJ1-4, the V gene TRBV6-5; a weak D match, TRBD1 (6 bases). The germline gives CDR1 MNHEY, CDR2 SVGAGI. Trimming removed 7 bases at V and 10 bases at J, with 16 bases between. This CDR3 contains 13 residues. CDR3 loop: CASKTNRVGKLFF. CDR3 DNA: TGTGCCAGCAAAACCAACAGGGTAGGAAAACTGTTTTTT.

This chain connects TRBV28 to TRBJ2-5, with a tentative D call TRBD1 (5 bases). The CDR3 spans 16 residues. The germline V and J ends were trimmed by 6 bases and 5 bases, with 22 bases remaining between them. Germline V gene sequence: CDR1 MDHEN, CDR2 SYDVKM. The CDR3 sequence is CASSFTHQGLRETQYF. In nucleotides, the CDR3 is TGTGCCAGCAGCTTTACCCATCAGGGTTTGCGGGAGACCCAGTACTTC.

The CDR3 region is CASIIGSGSRSGELFF. The CDR3 DNA reads TGTGCCAGCATAATCGGAAGCGGGAGTCGCTCCGGGGAGCTGTTTTTT. The chain uses TRBV7-9 and TRBJ2-2; 8 positions match TRBD2. V shed 7 bases, J shed 6 bases, and the junction held 13 bases outside the gene matches. The V gene's germline CDR1 is SEHNR and CDR2 FQNEAQ (reference sequence). The CDR3 loop spans 16 amino acids.